This entry is about one T cell receptor beta chain. This sample is part of a study of blood T cell repertoires in COVID-19. Looking at the study overall: Some COVID-19 samples were acute and others convalescent; all came from the United States, Italy and Spain.

The repertoire was sequenced with immunoSEQ multiplex PCR; TCRdb's copy has only in-frame clones and lacks some. Here the sample spans some 340,000 clones, roughly 87% being singletons. Specimen: PBMCs or T cells enriched from blood (not recorded which). The clonotype was recovered from a woman between 45 and 65 years old who had recovered from COVID-19.

In DNA form, the CDR3 reads TGCGCCAGCAGCCAGATGGTCAGGAGCCGCGGGGCTAACTATGGCTACACCTTC. It yields the protein CASSQMVRSRGANYGYTF. This chain links TRBV4-1 with TRBJ1-2; D gene uncertain. CDR3 length: 18 amino acids. Trimming removed 3 bases from V and 0 bases from J, with 20 bases in between. In germline, CDR1 is MGHRA, CDR2 YSYEKL.